This T cell receptor (beta chain) comes out of a study of yellow fever vaccine responses in identical twins. Study observations and caveats: Among the twins, the vaccine T cell response reportedly seemed partly convergent and partly personalized.

The CDR3 loop spans 14 amino acids. Germline lookup yields CDR1 SGHRS and CDR2 YFSETQ. V shed 8 bases and J shed 0 bases, with 15 bases lying between them. TCRdb called the RT-PCR reads again in MiXCR, with one record for every CDR3 protein. The repertoire holds about 3,200 distinct CDR3 sequences, with 65% to 85% as singletons. With regard to this clonotype: The target antigen is unknown.

J is TRBJ2-7 and V is TRBV5-1, with a weak D call TRBD1 (6 bases). The sequence was obtained from a woman aged 18-35 years who received the yellow fever vaccine. Sequencing was performed on T cells from blood (PBMCs), unsorted or a sorted subset (not recorded which), taken before or after yellow fever vaccination (not recorded which). CDR3 sequence (DNA): TGCGCCAGTTCCCGGCAGGGGTTCTCCTACGAGCAGTACTTC. Translation: CASSRQGFSYEQYF.